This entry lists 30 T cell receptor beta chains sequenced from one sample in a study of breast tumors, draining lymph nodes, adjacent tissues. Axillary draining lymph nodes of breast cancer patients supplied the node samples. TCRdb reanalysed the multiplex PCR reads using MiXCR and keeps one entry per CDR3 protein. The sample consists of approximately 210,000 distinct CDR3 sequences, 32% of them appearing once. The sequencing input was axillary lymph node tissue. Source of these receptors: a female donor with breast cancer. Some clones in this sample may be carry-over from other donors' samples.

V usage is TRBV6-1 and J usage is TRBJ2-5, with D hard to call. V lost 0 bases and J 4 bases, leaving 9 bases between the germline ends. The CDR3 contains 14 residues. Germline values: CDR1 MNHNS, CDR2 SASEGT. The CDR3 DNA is TGTGCCAGCAGTGAAGCAGTGGGAAGAGAGACCCAGTACTTC. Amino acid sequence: CASSEAVGRETQYF.

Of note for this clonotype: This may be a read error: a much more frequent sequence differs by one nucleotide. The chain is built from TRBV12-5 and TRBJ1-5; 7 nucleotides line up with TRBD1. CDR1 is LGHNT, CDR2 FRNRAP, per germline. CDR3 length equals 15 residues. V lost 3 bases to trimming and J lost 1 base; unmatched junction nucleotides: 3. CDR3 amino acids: CASGFSGGSNQPQHF. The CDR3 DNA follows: TGTGCTAGTGGTTTCTCAGGGGGGAGCAATCAGCCCCAGCATTTT.

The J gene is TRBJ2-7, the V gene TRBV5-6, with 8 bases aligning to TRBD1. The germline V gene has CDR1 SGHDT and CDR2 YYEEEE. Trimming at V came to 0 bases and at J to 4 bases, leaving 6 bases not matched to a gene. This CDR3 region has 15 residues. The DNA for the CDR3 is TGTGCCAGCAGCTTGGGAGGCAGGGGGCAATACGAGCAGTACTTC. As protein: CASSLGGRGQYEQYF.

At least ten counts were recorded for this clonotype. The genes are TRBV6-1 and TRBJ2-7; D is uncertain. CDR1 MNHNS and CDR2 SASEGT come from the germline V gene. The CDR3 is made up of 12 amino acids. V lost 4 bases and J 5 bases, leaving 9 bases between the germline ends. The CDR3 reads CASSAQINEQYF. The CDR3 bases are TGTGCCAGCAGTGCTCAGATAAACGAGCAGTACTTC.

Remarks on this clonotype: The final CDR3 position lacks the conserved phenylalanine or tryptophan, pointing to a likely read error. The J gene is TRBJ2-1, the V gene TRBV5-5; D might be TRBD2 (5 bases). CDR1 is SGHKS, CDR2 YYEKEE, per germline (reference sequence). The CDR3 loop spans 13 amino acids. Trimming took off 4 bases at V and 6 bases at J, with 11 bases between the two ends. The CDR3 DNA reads TGTGCCAGCAGCAACGACTACTCCAATGAGCAGTTCTTA. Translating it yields CASSNDYSNEQFL.

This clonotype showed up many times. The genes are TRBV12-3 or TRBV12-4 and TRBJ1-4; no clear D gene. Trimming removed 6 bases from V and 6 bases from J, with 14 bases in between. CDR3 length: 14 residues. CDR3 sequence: CASSLRQKDEKLFF. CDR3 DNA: TGTGCCAGCAGCCTCCGTCAGAAAGATGAAAAACTGTTTTTT.

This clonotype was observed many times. CDR3 in DNA: TGTGCCAGCAGTGTACAGGGGGGGAATGAGCAGTTCTTC. The encoded protein is CASSVQGGNEQFF. The chain is built from TRBV2 and TRBJ2-1; TRBD1 might be the D (8 bases). Trimming stripped 4 bases from V and 7 bases from J, with 11 bases between. Germline V gene lookup returns CDR1 SNHLY and CDR2 FYNNEI. The CDR3 runs 13 residues.

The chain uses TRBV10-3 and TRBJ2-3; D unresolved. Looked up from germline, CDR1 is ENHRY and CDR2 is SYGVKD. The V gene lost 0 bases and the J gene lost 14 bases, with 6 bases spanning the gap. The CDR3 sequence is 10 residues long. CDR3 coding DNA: TGTGCCATCAGTGAGTCGGCAGGGTATTTT. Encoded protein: CAISESAGYF.

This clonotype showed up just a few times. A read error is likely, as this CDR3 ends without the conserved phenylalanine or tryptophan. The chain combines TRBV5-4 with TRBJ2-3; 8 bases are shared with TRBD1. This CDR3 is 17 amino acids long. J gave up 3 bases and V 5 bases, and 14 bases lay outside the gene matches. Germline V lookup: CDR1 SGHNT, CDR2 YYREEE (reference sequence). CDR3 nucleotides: TGTGCCAGCAGGTTCGGAGCAGGGGGCGCGAGGACAGATACGCAGTATTCT. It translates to CASRFGAGGARTDTQYS.

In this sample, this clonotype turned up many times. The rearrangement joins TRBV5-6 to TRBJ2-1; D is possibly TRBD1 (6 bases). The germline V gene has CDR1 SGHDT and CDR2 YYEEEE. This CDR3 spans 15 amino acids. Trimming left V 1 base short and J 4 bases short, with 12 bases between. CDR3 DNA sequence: TGTGCCAGCAGCTTGCGTCAGGGGAGATACAATGAGCAGTTCTTC. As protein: CASSLRQGRYNEQFF.

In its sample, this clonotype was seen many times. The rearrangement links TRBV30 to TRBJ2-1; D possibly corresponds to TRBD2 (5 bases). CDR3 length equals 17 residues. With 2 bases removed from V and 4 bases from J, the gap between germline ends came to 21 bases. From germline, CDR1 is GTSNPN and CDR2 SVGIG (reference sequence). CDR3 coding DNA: TGTGCCTGGAGTATTATGGTGGACTCTGGACTTTACAATGAGCAGTTCTTC. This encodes CAWSIMVDSGLYNEQFF.

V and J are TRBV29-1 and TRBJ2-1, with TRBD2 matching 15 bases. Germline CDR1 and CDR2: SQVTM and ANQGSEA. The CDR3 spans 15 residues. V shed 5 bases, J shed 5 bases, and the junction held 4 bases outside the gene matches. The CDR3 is CSVSGLAGGNNEQFF. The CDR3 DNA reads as TGCAGCGTTAGCGGACTAGCGGGAGGGAACAATGAGCAGTTCTTC.

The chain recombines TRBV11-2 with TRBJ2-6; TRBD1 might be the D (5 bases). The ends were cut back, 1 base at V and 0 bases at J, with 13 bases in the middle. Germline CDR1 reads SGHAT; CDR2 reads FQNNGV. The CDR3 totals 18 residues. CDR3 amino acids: CASSLVPRASSGANVLTF. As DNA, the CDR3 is TGTGCCAGCAGCTTAGTACCCAGGGCCAGCTCTGGGGCCAACGTCCTGACTTTC.

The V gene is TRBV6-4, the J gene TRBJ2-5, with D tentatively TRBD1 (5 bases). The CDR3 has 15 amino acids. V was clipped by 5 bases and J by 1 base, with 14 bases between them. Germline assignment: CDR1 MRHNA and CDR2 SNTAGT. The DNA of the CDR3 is TGTGCCAGCAGTCGACCCAGGGCCCGCCAAGAGACCCAGTACTTC. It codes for CASSRPRARQETQYF.

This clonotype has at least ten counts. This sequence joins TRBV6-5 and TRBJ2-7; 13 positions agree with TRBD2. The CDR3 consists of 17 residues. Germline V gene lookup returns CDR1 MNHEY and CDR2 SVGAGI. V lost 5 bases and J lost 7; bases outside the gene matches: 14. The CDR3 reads CASSPGLAGVGRGEQYF. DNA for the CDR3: TGTGCCAGCAGTCCCGGACTAGCGGGAGTCGGGAGAGGGGAGCAGTACTTC.

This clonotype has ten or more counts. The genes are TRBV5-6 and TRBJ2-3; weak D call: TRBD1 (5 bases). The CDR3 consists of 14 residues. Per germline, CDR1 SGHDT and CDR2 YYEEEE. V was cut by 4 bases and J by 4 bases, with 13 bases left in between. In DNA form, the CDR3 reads TGTGCCAGCAGCCATTATGACAGTCCAGATACGCAGTATTTT. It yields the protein CASSHYDSPDTQYF.

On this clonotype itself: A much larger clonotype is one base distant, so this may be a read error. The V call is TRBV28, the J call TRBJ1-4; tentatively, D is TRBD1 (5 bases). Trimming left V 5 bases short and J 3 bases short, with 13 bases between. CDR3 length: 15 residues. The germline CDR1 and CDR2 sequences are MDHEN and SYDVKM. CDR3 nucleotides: TGTGCCAGCAGTCCGCCGGGACGGGCTAATGAAAAACTGTTTTTT. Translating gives CASSPPGRANEKLFF.

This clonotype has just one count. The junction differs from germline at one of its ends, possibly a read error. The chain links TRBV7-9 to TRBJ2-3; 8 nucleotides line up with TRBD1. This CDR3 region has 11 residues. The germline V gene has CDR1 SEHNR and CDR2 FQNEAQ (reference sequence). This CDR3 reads CALRQGNTRYF. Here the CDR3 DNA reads TGTGCCCTACGACAGGGGAATACGCGGTATTTT. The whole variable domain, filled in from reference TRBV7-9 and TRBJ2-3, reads DTGVSQNPRHKITKRGQNVTFRCDPISEHNRLYWYRQTLGQGPEFLTYFQNEAQLEKSRLLSDRFSAERPKGSFSTLEIQRTEQGDSAMYLCALRQGNTRYFGPGTRLTVL.

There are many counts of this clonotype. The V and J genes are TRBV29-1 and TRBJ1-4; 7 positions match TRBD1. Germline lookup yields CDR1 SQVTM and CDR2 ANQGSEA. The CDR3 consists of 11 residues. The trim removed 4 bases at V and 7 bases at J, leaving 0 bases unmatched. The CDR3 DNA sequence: TGCAGCGTTGCAGGGGGTGAAAAACTGTTTTTT. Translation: CSVAGGEKLFF.

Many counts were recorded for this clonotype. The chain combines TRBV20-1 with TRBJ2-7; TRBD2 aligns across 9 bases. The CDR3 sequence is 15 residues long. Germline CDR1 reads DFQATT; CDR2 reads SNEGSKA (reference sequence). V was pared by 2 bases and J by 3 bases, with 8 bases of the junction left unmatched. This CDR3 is CSARPPGLANYEQYF. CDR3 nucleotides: TGCAGTGCTAGACCCCCGGGACTAGCCAACTACGAGCAGTACTTC.

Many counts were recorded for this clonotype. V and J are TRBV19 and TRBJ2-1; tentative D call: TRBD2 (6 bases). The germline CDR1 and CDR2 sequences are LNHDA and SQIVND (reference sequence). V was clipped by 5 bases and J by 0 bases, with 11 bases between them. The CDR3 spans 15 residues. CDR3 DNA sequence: TGTGCCAGTAGTTCTGCGGGAAGCTCCTACAATGAGCAGTTCTTC. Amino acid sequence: CASSSAGSSYNEQFF.

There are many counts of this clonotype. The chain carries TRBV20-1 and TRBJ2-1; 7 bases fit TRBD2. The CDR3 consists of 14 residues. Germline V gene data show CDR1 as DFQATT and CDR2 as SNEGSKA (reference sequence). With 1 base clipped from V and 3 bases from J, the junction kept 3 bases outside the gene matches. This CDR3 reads CSARGLADYNEQFF. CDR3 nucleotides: TGCAGTGCTAGAGGACTAGCAGACTACAATGAGCAGTTCTTC.

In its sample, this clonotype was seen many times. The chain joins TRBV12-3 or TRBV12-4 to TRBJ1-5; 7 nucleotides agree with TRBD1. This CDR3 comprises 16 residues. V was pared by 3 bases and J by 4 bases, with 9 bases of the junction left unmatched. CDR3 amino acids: CASSFGSGGLNQPQHF. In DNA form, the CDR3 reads TGTGCCAGCAGTTTTGGGTCAGGGGGTTTGAATCAGCCCCAGCATTTT.

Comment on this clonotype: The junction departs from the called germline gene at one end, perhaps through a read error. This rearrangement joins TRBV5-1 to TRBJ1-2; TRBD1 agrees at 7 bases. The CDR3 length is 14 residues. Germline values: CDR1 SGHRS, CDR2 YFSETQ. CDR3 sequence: CPSSLGTANYGYTF. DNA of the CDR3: TGCCCCAGCAGCTTGGGGACAGCCAACTATGGCTACACCTTC.

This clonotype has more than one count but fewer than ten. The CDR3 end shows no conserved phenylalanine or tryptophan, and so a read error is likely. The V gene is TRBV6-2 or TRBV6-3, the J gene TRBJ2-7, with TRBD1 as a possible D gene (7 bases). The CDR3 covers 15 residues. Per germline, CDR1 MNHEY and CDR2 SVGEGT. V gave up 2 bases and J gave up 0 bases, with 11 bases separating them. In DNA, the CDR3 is TGTGCCAGCAGTTACGGGGGGACAGTCTCCTACGAGCAGTACCTC. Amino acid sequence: CASSYGGTVSYEQYL.

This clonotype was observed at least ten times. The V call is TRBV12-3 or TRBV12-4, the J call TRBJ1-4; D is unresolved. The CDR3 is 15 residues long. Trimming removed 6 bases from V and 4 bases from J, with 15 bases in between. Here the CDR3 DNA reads TGTGCCAGCAGCAATGGGCCCTCGGGTAATGAAAAACTGTTTTTT. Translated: CASSNGPSGNEKLFF.

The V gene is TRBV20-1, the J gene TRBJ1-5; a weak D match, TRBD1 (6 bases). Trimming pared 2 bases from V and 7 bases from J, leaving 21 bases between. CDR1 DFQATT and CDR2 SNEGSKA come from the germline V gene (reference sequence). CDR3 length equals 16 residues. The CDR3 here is CSARRQGRDNEQPQHF. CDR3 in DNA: TGCAGTGCTAGAAGGCAGGGGCGAGACAATGAGCAGCCCCAGCATTTT.

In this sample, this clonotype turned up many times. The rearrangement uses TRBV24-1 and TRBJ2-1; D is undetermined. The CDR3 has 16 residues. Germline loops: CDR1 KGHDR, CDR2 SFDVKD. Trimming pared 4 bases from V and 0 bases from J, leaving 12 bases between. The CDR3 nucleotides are TGTGCCACCAGTGACCCCGTTGCGAGCTCCTACAATGAGCAGTTCTTC. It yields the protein CATSDPVASSYNEQFF.

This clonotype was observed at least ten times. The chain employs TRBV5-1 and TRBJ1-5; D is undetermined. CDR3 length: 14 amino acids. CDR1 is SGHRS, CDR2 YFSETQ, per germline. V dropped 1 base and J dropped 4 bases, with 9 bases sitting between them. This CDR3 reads CASSLNADNQPQHF. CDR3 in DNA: TGCGCCAGCAGCTTGAACGCCGATAATCAGCCCCAGCATTTT.

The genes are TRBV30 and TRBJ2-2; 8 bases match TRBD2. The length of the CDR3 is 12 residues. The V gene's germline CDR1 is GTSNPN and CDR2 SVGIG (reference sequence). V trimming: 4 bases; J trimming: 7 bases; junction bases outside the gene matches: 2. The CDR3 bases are TGTGCCTGGATGGGGACTAGCGGGGAGCTGTTTTTT. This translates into CAWMGTSGELFF.